This entry lists 5 T cell receptor beta chains sequenced from one sample in a study of cytomegalovirus exposure and HLA in healthy donors. The PCR was carried out with 60 Vbeta primers and 13 Jbeta primers. Generated by immunoSEQ multiplex PCR, the TCRdb table keeps only in-frame clones and is missing some. The sample includes 85,000 to 120,000 clones, 60% to 80% of them seen just once. Sequencing was carried out using PBMCs. These receptors were obtained from a man aged 40-50 years in good health and CMV-seronegative.

The rearrangement uses TRBV15 and TRBJ2-1, with a weak D call TRBD1 (5 bases). The CDR3 sequence is 13 residues long. The V and J ends lost 1 base and 9 bases respectively, with 10 bases between them. Per the germline V gene, CDR1 is LNHNV and CDR2 is YYDKDF (reference sequence). The CDR3 reads CATSRGGQGEQFF. The CDR3 DNA follows: TGTGCCACCAGCAGAGGGGGCCAGGGTGAGCAGTTCTTC. Drawing the rest from reference TRBV15 and TRBJ2-1, the complete variable domain is DAMVIQNPRYQVTQFGKPVTLSCSQTLNHNVMYWYQQKSSQAPKLLFHYYDKDFNNEADTPDNFQSRRPNTSFCFLDIRSPGLGDTAMYLCATSRGGQGEQFFGPGTRLTVL.

This clone was seen only once. The V gene is TRBV19, the J gene TRBJ2-1; the match to TRBD2 covers 7 bases. Germline V gene data show CDR1 as LNHDA and CDR2 as SQIVND (reference sequence). Trimming took 9 bases from V and 3 from J; bases not matched to a gene: 11. This CDR3 has 15 amino acids. The CDR3 loop is CASTMTSTYYNEQFF. CDR3 DNA sequence: TGTGCCAGCACTATGACTAGCACTTACTACAATGAGCAGTTCTTC.

The gene calls are TRBV9 and TRBJ1-1; 9 bases align to TRBD1. Per germline, CDR1 SGDLS and CDR2 YYNGEE. This CDR3 has 15 residues. The trim removed 4 bases at V and 3 bases at J, leaving 7 bases unmatched. CDR3 sequence (DNA): TGTGCCAGCAGCTCGCGGGACAGGGAGGACACTGAAGCTTTCTTT. Its protein is CASSSRDREDTEAFF. The full variable domain, with the rest looked up from reference TRBV9 and TRBJ1-1, is DSGVTQTPKHLITATGQRVTLRCSPRSGDLSVYWYQQSLDQGLQFLIQYYNGEERAKGNILERFSAQQFPDLHSELNLSSLELGDSALYFCASSSRDREDTEAFFGQGTRLTVV.

This chain uses TRBV19 with TRBJ1-2; D may be TRBD1 (6 bases). The V gene lost 2 bases and the J gene lost 8 bases, with 9 bases spanning the gap. This CDR3 is built from 12 residues. Germline CDR1 and CDR2: LNHDA and SQIVND (reference sequence). The CDR3 DNA reads as TGTGCCAGTAGTATAACAGGGTCCGGCTACACCTTC. This translates into CASSITGSGYTF.

The chain carries TRBV29-1 and TRBJ1-1; 8 bases agree with TRBD1. Per the germline V gene, CDR1 is SQVTM and CDR2 is ANQGSEA. Trimming at V came to 6 bases and at J to 4 bases, leaving 10 bases not matched to a gene. CDR3 length: 14 residues. DNA for the CDR3: TGCAGCGTAGCTCCGGTCGGGACAGGCACTGAAGCTTTCTTT. It yields the protein CSVAPVGTGTEAFF.